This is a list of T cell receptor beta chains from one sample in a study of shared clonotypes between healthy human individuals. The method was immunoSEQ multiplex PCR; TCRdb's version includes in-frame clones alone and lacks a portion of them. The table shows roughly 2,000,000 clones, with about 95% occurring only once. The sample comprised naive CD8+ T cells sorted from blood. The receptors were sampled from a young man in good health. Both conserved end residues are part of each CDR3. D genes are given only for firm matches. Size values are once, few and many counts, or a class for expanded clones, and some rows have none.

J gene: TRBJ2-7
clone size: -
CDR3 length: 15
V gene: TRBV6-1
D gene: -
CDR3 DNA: TGTGCCAGCAGTGAAGCTCGGCAGGGGACCGACGAGCAGTACTTC
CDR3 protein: CASSEARQGTDEQYF

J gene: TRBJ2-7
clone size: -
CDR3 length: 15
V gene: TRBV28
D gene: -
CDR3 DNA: TGTGCCAGCAGTTTAACCCACGCTGGATCCTACGAGCAGTACTTC
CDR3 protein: CASSLTHAGSYEQYF

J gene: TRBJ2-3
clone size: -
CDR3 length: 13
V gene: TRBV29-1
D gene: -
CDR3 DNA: TGCAGCCAGGGGACCGGGGTTGCAGATACGCAGTATTTT
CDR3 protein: CSQGTGVADTQYF

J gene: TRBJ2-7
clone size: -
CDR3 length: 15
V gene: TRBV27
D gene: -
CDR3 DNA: TGTGCCAGCAGTTCTACAACCGCCGGAACCTACGAGCAGTACTTC
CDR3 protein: CASSSTTAGTYEQYF

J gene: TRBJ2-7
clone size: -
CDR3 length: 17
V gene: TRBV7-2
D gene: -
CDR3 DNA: TGTGCCAGCAGCTTAGCGCAGGCTAGCTTTTTTTCCTACGAGCAGTACTTC
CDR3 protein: CASSLAQASFFSYEQYF

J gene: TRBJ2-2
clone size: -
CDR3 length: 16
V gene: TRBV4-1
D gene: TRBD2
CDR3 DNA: TGCGCCAGCAGCCAAGCCCATTGGGAGGGGTTCGGGGAGCTGTTTTTT
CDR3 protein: CASSQAHWEGFGELFF

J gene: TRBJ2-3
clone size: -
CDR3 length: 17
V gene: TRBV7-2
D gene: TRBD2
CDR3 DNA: TGTGCCAGCAGCTTAGGTCTCCTAGCGGGAGGAAATGATACGCAGTATTTT
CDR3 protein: CASSLGLLAGGNDTQYF

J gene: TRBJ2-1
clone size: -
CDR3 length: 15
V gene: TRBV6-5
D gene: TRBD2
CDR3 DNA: TGTGCCAGCAGCGACGGGGGGAGCTCCTACAATGAGCAGTTCTTC
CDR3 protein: CASSDGGSSYNEQFF

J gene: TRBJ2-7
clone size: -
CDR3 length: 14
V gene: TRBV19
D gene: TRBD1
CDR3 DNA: TGTGCCAGTAGTGGTCGGGACAGAATCTACGAGCAGTACTTC
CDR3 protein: CASSGRDRIYEQYF

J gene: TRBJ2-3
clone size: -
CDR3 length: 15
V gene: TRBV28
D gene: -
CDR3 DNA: TGTGCCAGCAGTTTACCCCTTGGCAGCACAGATACGCAGTATTTT
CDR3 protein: CASSLPLGSTDTQYF

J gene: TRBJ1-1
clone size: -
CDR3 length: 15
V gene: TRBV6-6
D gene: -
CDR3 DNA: TGTGCCAGCAGTTACTCTGGACGTCTGAACACTGAAGCTTTCTTT
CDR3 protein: CASSYSGRLNTEAFF

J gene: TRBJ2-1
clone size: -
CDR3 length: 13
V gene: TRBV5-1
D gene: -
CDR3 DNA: TGCGCCAGCAGCTTCGCTCAGGGAAATGAGCAGTTCTTC
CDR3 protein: CASSFAQGNEQFF

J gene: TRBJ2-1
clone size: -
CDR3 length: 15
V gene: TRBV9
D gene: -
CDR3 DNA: TGTGCCAGCAGCCCCGCCGGGGGTTCCTACAATGAGCAGTTCTTC
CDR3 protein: CASSPAGGSYNEQFF

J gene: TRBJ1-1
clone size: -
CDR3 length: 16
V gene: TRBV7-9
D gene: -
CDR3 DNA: TGTGCCAGCAGCGTGGAGGGTCCGTACTTGAACACTGAAGCTTTCTTT
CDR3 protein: CASSVEGPYLNTEAFF

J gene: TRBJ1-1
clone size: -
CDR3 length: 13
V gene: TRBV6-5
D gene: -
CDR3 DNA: TGTGCCAGCAGTTACTTGACAGACACTGAAGCTTTCTTT
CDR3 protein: CASSYLTDTEAFF

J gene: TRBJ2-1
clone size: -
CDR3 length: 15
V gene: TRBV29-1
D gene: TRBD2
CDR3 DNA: TGCAGCGTGAACCGAGCGGGAGGATCGTACAATGAGCAGTTCTTC
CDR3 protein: CSVNRAGGSYNEQFF

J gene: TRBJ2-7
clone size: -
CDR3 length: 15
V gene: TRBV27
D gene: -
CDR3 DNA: TGTGCCAGCAGTTTATATGATCCCCATAGAACCGAGCAGTACTTC
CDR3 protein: CASSLYDPHRTEQYF

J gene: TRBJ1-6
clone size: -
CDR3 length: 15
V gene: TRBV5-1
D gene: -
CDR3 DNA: TGCGCCAGCAGCCCGACGCTGGCCAAAAATTCACCCCTCCACTTT
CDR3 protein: CASSPTLAKNSPLHF

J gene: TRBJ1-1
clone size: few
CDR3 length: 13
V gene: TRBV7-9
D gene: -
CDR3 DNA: TGTGCCAGCAGCTTGGAGTTGGGCCCTGAAGCTTTCTTT
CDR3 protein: CASSLELGPEAFF

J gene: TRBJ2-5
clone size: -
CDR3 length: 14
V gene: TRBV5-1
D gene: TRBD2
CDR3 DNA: TGCGCCAGCAGATTAGCCACTAGCGAAGAGACCCAGTACTTC
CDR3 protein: CASRLATSEETQYF

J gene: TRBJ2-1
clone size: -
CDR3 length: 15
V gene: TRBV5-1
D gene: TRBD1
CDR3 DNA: TGCGCCAGCACCTTGACAGGGGGAGGATACAATGAGCAGTTCTTC
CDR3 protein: CASTLTGGGYNEQFF

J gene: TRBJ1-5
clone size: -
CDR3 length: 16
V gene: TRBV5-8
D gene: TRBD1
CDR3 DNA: TGTGCCAGCAGCCGGGACAGGGGGCCTTTAAATCAGCCCCAGCATTTT
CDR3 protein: CASSRDRGPLNQPQHF

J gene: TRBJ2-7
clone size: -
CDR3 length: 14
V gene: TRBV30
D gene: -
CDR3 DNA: TGTGCCTCCGAAGGGCCCTTAAGCTCCTACGAGCAGTACTTC
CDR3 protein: CASEGPLSSYEQYF

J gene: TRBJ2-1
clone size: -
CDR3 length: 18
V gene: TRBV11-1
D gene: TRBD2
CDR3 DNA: TGTGCCAGCAGCCCTGGGACTAGCGGGGTGAATCTCGACAATGAGCAGTTCTTC
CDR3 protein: CASSPGTSGVNLDNEQFF

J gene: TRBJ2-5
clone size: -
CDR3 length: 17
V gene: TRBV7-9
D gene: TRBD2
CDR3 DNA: TGTGCCAGCAGCCACACTAGCGGGGGGGATCTCGGAGAGACCCAGTACTTC
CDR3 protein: CASSHTSGGDLGETQYF

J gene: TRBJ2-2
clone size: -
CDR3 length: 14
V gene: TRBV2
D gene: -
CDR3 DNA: TGTGCCAGCAGTGAAGCTCGTTCCACCGGGGAGCTGTTTTTT
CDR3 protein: CASSEARSTGELFF

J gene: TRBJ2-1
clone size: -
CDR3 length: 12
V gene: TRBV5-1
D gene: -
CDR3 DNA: TGCGCCAGCAGCCCCCTGCCGGGTGAGCAGTTCTTC
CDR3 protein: CASSPLPGEQFF

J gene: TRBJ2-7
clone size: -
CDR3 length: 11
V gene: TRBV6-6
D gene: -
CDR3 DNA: TGTGCCAGCAGTTACGGCCCCGAGCAGTACTTC
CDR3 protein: CASSYGPEQYF

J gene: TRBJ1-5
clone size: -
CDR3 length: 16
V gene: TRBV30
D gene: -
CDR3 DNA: TGTGCCTGGAGCCCGCTTAGTGGCCGGGTTGGTCAGCCCCAGCATTTT
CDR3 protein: CAWSPLSGRVGQPQHF

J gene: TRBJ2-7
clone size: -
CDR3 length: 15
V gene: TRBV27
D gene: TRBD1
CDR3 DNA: TGTGCCAGCAGTTTAGGTCAGGGGGCCTCCTACGAGCAGTACTTC
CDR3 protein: CASSLGQGASYEQYF

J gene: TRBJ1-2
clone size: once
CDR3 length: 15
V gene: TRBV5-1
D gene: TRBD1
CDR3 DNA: TGCGCCAGCAGCTTTCCGGGACAGGAGCATTATGGCTACACCTTC
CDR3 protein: CASSFPGQEHYGYTF

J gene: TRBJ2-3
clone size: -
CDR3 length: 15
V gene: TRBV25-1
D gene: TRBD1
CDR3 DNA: TGTGCCAGCAGTAGGACAGGAGCCTTCACAGATACGCAGTATTTT
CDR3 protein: CASSRTGAFTDTQYF

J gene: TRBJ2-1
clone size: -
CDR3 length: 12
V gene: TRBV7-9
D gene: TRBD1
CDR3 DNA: TGTGCCAGCAGCTACAGGGGCTCGGAACAGTTCTTC
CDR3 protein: CASSYRGSEQFF

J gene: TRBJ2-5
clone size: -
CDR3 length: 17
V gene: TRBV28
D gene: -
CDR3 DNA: TGTGCCAGCAGTTCCATTCTCGCAGGGGGGGGAAGAGAGACCCAGTACTTC
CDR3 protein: CASSSILAGGGRETQYF

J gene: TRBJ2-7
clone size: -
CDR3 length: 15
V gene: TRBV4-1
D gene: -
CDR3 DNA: TGCGCCAGCAGCCAAGATCATTATCAGGGGGGCGAGCAGTACTTC
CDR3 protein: CASSQDHYQGGEQYF

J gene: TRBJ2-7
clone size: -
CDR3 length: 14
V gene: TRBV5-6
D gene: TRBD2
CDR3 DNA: TGTGCCAGCCAAGCCTTAGCGGGGACCTACGAGCAGTACTTC
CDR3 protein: CASQALAGTYEQYF

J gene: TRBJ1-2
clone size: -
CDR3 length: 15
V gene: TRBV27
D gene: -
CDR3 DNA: TGTGCCAGCAGTTTTGTCGGGACGGCCCTTTATGGCTACACCTTC
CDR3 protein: CASSFVGTALYGYTF

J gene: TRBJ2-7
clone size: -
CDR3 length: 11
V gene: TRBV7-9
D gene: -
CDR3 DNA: TGTGCCAGCAGGGCGGGGTACGAGCAGTACTTC
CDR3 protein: CASRAGYEQYF

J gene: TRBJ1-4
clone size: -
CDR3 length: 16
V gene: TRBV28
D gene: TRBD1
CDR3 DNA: TGTGCCAGCAGTTCGACCGGGACAGGAGGGAATGAAAAACTGTTTTTT
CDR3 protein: CASSSTGTGGNEKLFF

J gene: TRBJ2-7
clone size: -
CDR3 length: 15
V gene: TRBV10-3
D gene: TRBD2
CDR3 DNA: TGTGCCATCAGTGAGACCCTAGCGGGAGTGCTCCAGGAGTACTTC
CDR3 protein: CAISETLAGVLQEYF

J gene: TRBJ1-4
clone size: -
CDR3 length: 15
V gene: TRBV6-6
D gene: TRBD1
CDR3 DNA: TGTGCCAGCGGTACGACAGGGGAACATGGTGAAAAACTGTTTTTT
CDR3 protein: CASGTTGEHGEKLFF

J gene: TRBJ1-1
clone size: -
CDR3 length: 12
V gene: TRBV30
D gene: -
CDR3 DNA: TGTGCCTGGAGTGTAAGACAACTTGAAGCTTTCTTT
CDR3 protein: CAWSVRQLEAFF

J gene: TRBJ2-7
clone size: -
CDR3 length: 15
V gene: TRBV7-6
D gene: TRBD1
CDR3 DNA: TGTGCCAGCAGCCCCCCTGCAGGGGGCATGGACGAGCAGTACTTC
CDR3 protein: CASSPPAGGMDEQYF

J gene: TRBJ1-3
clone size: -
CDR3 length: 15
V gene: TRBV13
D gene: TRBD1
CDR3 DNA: TGTGCCAGCAGCTTCCCGACAGGGGACGGAAACACCATATATTTT
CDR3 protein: CASSFPTGDGNTIYF

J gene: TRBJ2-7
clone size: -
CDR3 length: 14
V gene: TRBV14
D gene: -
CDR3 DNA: TGTGCCAGCAGCCAAGCGGGATTCTCCTACGAGCAGTACTTC
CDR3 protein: CASSQAGFSYEQYF

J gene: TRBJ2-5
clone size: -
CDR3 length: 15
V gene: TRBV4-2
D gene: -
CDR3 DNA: TGTGCCAGCAGCCAAGTTCTACGACCGCAAGAGACCCAGTACTTC
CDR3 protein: CASSQVLRPQETQYF

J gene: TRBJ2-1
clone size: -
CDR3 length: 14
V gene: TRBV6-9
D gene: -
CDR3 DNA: TGTGCCCCCCCGCAGGTGGAGGGGGACAATGAGCAGTTCTTC
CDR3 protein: CAPPQVEGDNEQFF

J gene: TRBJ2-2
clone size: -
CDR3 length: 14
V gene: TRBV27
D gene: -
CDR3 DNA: TGTGCCAGCAGGGAAGAGGAGGTTACCGGGGAGCTGTTTTTT
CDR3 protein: CASREEEVTGELFF

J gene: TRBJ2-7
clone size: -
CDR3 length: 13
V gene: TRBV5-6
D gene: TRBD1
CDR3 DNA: TGTGCCAGCAGCAGCCGGGACAGGTACGAGCAGTACTTC
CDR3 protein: CASSSRDRYEQYF

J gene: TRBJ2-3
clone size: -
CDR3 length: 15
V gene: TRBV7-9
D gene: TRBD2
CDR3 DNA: TGTGCCAGCAGCCCGGGACTAGCAATTACAGATACGCAGTATTTT
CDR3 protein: CASSPGLAITDTQYF

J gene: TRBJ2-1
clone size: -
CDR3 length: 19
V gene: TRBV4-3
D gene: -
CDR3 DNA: TGCGCCAGCAGCCAAGGATGGGTAGGAACGGAGGGATACTACAATGAGCAGTTCTTC
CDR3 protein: CASSQGWVGTEGYYNEQFF

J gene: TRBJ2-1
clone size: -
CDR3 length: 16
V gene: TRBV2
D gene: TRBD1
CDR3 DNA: TGTGCCAGCAGTGAAGCTACAGGGGAAGGCTACAATGAGCAGTTCTTC
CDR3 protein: CASSEATGEGYNEQFF

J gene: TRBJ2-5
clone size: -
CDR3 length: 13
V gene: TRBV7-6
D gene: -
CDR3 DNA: TGTGCCAGCAGCTTAGGGGGGGAGGAGACCCAGTACTTC
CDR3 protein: CASSLGGEETQYF

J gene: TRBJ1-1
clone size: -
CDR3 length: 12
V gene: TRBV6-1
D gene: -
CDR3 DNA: TGTGCCACCCTTCTCGCGAACACTGAAGCTTTCTTT
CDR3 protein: CATLLANTEAFF

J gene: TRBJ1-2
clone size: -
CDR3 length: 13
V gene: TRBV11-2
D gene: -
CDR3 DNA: TGTGCCAGCAGCTTAGAAGGAGGGTATGGCTACACCTTC
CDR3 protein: CASSLEGGYGYTF

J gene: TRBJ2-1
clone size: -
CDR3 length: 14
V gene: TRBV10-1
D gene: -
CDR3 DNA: TGCGCCAGCAGCCAGACGGTCTCCTACAATGAGCAGTTCTTC
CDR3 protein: CASSQTVSYNEQFF

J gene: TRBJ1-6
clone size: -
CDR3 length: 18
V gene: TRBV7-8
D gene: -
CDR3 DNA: TGTGCCAGCAGCTTAGCCGTTCACAGGGACTTCTATAATTCACCCCTCCACTTT
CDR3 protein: CASSLAVHRDFYNSPLHF

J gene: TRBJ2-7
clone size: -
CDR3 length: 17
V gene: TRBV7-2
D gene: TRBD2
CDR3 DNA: TGTGCCAGCAGCTCTTACGGGACTAGCGGGCGCCTTCGAGAGCAGTACTTC
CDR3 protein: CASSSYGTSGRLREQYF

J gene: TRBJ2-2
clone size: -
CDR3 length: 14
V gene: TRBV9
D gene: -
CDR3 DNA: TGTGCCAGCAGCGTTGGGGGTTCCACCGGGGAGCTGTTTTTT
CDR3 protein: CASSVGGSTGELFF